What follows are 27 T cell receptor beta chains derived from one specimen sequenced in a study of T-cell reconstitution after alpha-beta-depleted transplantation in children. Preparing the TCRbeta library involved the use of unique molecular identifiers. TCRdb reanalysed the PCR reads using MiXCR and keeps one entry per CDR3 protein. The sample holds a few hundred thousand distinct CDR3 sequences; roughly a tenth are singletons and the top ten take over 4.5%. The material sequenced was PBMCs from the stem cell graft donor, taken from the stem cell graft. All receptors come from a human donor who donated a stem cell graft to a child with acute myeloid leukemia.

There are a few counts of this clonotype. V gene TRBV30 combines with J gene TRBJ1-1; D may be TRBD1 (5 bases). The germline CDR1 and CDR2 sequences are GTSNPN and SVGIG (reference sequence). The CDR3 covers 11 residues. Trimming took off 5 bases at V and 5 bases at J, with 9 bases between the two ends. The CDR3 DNA reads TGTGCCTGGTGGGGGGTTACTGAAGCTTTCTTT. Translated, it gives CAWWGVTEAFF. The full variable domain, completed using reference TRBV30 and TRBJ1-1, is SQTIHQWPATLVQPVGSPLSLECTVEGTSNPNLYWYRQAAGRGLQLLFYSVGIGQISSEVPQNLSASRPQDRQFILSSKKLLLSDSGFYLCAWWGVTEAFFGQGTRLTVV.

This sequence joins TRBV25-1 and TRBJ1-6; possible D gene TRBD1, 6 bases. The CDR3 covers 16 residues. V was cut by 3 bases and J by 7 bases, with 16 bases left in between. Germline assignment: CDR1 MGHDK and CDR2 SYGVNS. CDR3 bases: TGTGCCAGCAGTGAGCGGGGGGCTCGGGAGAATTCACCCCTCCACTTT. Its translation is CASSERGARENSPLHF.

This clonotype has ten or more counts. The rearrangement joins TRBV6-4 to TRBJ1-5; 7 bases align to TRBD1. The CDR3 sequence is 15 residues long. The germline V gene has CDR1 MRHNA and CDR2 SNTAGT. The J segment lost 3 bases and the V segment lost 5 bases, leaving 7 bases of the junction unmatched. The CDR3 DNA reads as TGTGCCAGCAGTCGAACAGGGGAGAACAATCAGCCCCAGCATTTT. Protein sequence: CASSRTGENNQPQHF.

This clonotype was picked up a small number of times. J is TRBJ2-2 and V is TRBV21-1. TRBV21-1 is noted as a pseudogene. The CDR3 loop spans 14 amino acids. In DNA, the CDR3 is TGTGCCAGCAGCAAAGTGGTGTTTCCCGGGGAGCTGTTTTTT. Its protein product is CASSKVVFPGELFF.

The table lists this clonotype with a few counts. The J gene is TRBJ2-4, the V gene TRBV7-8; 7 bases map to TRBD2. CDR3 size: 15 residues. The V gene's germline CDR1 is SGHVS and CDR2 FQNEAQ. With 5 bases clipped from V and 0 bases from J, the junction kept 4 bases outside the gene matches. The CDR3 region has the DNA TGTGCCAGCAGCCGCGGCGGGGGAGCCAAAAACATTCAGTACTTC. Residues: CASSRGGGAKNIQYF. Filled out from reference TRBV7-8 and TRBJ2-4, the complete variable domain reads GAGVSQSPRYKVAKRGQDVALRCDPISGHVSLFWYQQALGQGPEFLTYFQNEAQLDKSGLPSDRFFAERPEGSVSTLKIQRTQQEDSAVYLCASSRGGGAKNIQYFGAGTRLSVL.

This clonotype appeared many times. This rearrangement joins TRBV7-3 to TRBJ2-2; perhaps TRBD2 as D (5 bases). CDR1 and CDR2 from the germline V gene are SGHTA and FQGTGA. V was shortened by 5 bases and J by 7 bases, with 8 bases between the two germline ends. The CDR3 sequence is 12 residues long. CDR3 amino acids: CASSPGVGELFF. CDR3 nucleotide sequence: TGTGCCAGCAGCCCCGGGGTCGGGGAGCTGTTTTTT.

This clonotype was seen a handful of times. The chain combines TRBV3-1 with TRBJ2-3, with D possibly matching TRBD2 (6 bases). Germline-derived CDR1 and CDR2 are LGHDT and YNNKEL (reference sequence). This CDR3 has 16 residues. Trimming removed 1 base from V and 1 base from J, with 12 bases in between. CDR3 residues: CASSQVAGIGTDTQYF. Here the CDR3 DNA reads TGTGCCAGCAGCCAAGTGGCGGGGATTGGCACAGATACGCAGTATTTT.

CDR3 sequence reads: CSVEDLVRVGEQFF. In DNA form, the CDR3 reads TGCAGCGTTGAAGATCTAGTCAGGGTTGGTGAGCAGTTCTTC. The rearrangement links TRBV29-1 to TRBJ2-1, with D possibly being TRBD1 (5 bases). V lost 0 bases and J 9 bases, leaving 15 bases between the germline ends. Germline V gives CDR1 SQVTM, CDR2 ANQGSEA. The CDR3 loop spans 14 amino acids.

This clonotype was seen repeatedly, ten times or more. The chain employs TRBV5-1 and TRBJ2-1; 14 bases are shared with TRBD2. V was pared by 4 bases and J by 6 bases, with 3 bases of the junction left unmatched. The CDR3 has 15 amino acids. In germline, CDR1 is SGHRS, CDR2 YFSETQ. CDR3 nucleotides: TGCGCCAGCAGCCGACTAGCGGGGGGGCCCAATGAGCAGTTCTTC. Translated, it gives CASSRLAGGPNEQFF.

This clonotype has a count of ten or more. J is TRBJ2-2 and V is TRBV27; D gene uncertain. Germline loops: CDR1 MNHEY, CDR2 SMNVEV (reference sequence). The CDR3 spans 16 residues. Trimming removed 4 bases from V and 7 bases from J, with 19 bases in between. Written as DNA, the CDR3 is TGTGCCAGCAGTTCCCAGATAGGCTACAGTGACGGGGAGCTGTTTTTT. It yields the protein CASSSQIGYSDGELFF.

V gene TRBV12-3 or TRBV12-4 combines with J gene TRBJ2-1; D is possibly TRBD1 (5 bases). The CDR3 has 13 amino acids. V gave up 5 bases and J gave up 8 bases, with 13 bases separating them. CDR3 sequence (DNA): TGTGCCAGCAGTCTCACAGGCCTCGATGAGCAGTTCTTC. Translated: CASSLTGLDEQFF.

The rearrangement joins TRBV20-1 to TRBJ2-2; 7 positions match TRBD1. The CDR3 spans 15 residues. Looked up from germline, CDR1 is DFQATT and CDR2 is SNEGSKA (reference sequence). V dropped 3 bases and J dropped 2; count of bases not matched to a gene: 6. The chain's CDR3 is CSARRAGGNTGELFF. CDR3 bases: TGCAGTGCTAGGAGGGCAGGGGGAAACACCGGGGAGCTGTTTTTT.

The chain uses TRBV27 and TRBJ1-5, with D hard to call. Germline-derived CDR1 and CDR2 are MNHEY and SMNVEV (reference sequence). Deletions cut 4 bases from V and 6 bases from J, with 13 bases between. The CDR3 loop spans 14 amino acids. CDR3 amino acids: CASSSSNLGQPQHF. For the CDR3, the DNA is TGTGCCAGCAGTTCATCCAATTTGGGTCAGCCCCAGCATTTT.

The chain employs TRBV12-3 or TRBV12-4 and TRBJ2-2, with D perhaps TRBD2 (6 bases). V lost 6 bases to trimming and J lost 6 bases, with 11 bases between them. CDR3 length: 13 amino acids. DNA of the CDR3: TGTGCCAGCAGCAGGCGGGAATCCGGGGAGCTGTTTTTT. Protein: CASSRRESGELFF.

This clonotype showed up just a few times. The CDR3 coding sequence is TGCGCCAGCAGCTTGGCCCCCGGGACCCCAGAGACCCAGTACTTC. Its protein is CASSLAPGTPETQYF. The chain employs TRBV5-1 and TRBJ2-5; possibly TRBD1 or TRBD2 for D (5 bases each). The V end lost 0 bases, the J end lost 4 bases, and 13 bases lay between the germline ends. CDR3 length: 15 amino acids. The V gene's germline CDR1 is SGHRS and CDR2 YFSETQ.

This clonotype came up many times. The rearrangement links TRBV6-4 to TRBJ2-7; D ambiguous. Germline values: CDR1 MRHNA, CDR2 SNTAGT. The germline V and J ends were trimmed by 7 bases and 2 bases, with 15 bases remaining between them. The CDR3 extends over 14 amino acids. CDR3 amino acids: CASTSSRIPYEQYF. Written as DNA, the CDR3 is TGTGCCAGCACCTCCTCCCGGATCCCCTACGAGCAGTACTTC.

This rearrangement joins TRBV29-1 to TRBJ2-1; TRBD2 agrees at 10 bases. The CDR3 extends over 14 amino acids. CDR1 and CDR2 (germline): SQVTM, ANQGSEA. V shed 4 bases and J 7 bases; nucleotides not matched to a gene: 7. CDR3: CSVVGLAGVNEQFF. Here the CDR3 DNA reads TGCAGCGTTGTAGGGCTAGCGGGAGTGAATGAGCAGTTCTTC.

V usage is TRBV30 and J usage is TRBJ2-2, with D tentatively TRBD2 (6 bases). The CDR3 loop spans 13 amino acids. Germline CDR1 GTSNPN, CDR2 SVGIG (reference sequence). V was clipped by 5 bases and J by 5 bases, with 12 bases between them. The CDR3 protein is CAWSPSETGELFF. For the CDR3, the DNA is TGTGCCTGGTCTCCTAGCGAAACCGGGGAGCTGTTTTTT.

The J gene is TRBJ1-3, the V gene TRBV5-1, with 7 bases that match TRBD1. CDR1 and CDR2 (germline): SGHRS, YFSETQ. The junction had 10 bases not matched to a gene; V was cut back by 4 bases and J by 0 bases. The CDR3 is made up of 17 amino acids. CDR3 DNA: TGCGCCAGCAGCGCCTCCGGGACAGTGTTCTCTGGAAACACCATATATTTT. Protein: CASSASGTVFSGNTIYF. The whole variable domain, remainder taken from reference TRBV5-1 and TRBJ1-3, is KAGVTQTPRYLIKTRGQQVTLSCSPISGHRSVSWYQQTPGQGLQFLFEYFSETQRNKGNFPGRFSGRQFSNSRSEMNVSTLELGDSALYLCASSASGTVFSGNTIYFGEGSWLTVV.

This clonotype was seen a few times. The J gene is TRBJ2-1, the V gene TRBV29-1; D is possibly TRBD2 (5 bases). Germline loops: CDR1 SQVTM, CDR2 ANQGSEA. V lost 3 bases and J 8 bases, leaving 17 bases between the germline ends. The CDR3 contains 14 residues. CDR3 residues: CSVDLVPGSDEQFF. The CDR3 nucleotides read TGCAGCGTTGACCTCGTCCCGGGGTCGGATGAGCAGTTCTTC.

This clonotype has more than one count but fewer than ten. The V call is TRBV9, the J call TRBJ2-7; TRBD2 agrees at 8 bases. Trimming removed 4 bases from V and 2 bases from J; junction bases left unmatched: 11. CDR3 length equals 16 residues. The germline gives CDR1 SGDLS, CDR2 YYNGEE. The CDR3 bases are TGTGCCAGCAGCCCCCGGGGGGGGGAGGTCCCCTACGAGCAGTACTTC. As protein: CASSPRGGEVPYEQYF.

There are a few counts of this clonotype. The rearrangement links TRBV6-5 to TRBJ2-2, with D perhaps TRBD1 (6 bases). Germline-derived CDR1 and CDR2 are MNHEY and SVGAGI. Trimming shortened V by 4 bases and J by 6 bases, and 18 bases separated the two germline ends. This CDR3 is built from 16 residues. Here the CDR3 reads CASSLSAQGMAGELFF. The CDR3, as DNA: TGTGCCAGCAGTTTGAGCGCTCAGGGGATGGCCGGGGAGCTGTTTTTT.

V gene TRBV10-3 combines with J gene TRBJ2-1; no clear D. This CDR3 is built from 13 residues. Germline assignment: CDR1 ENHRY and CDR2 SYGVKD. V was shortened by 1 base and J by 5 bases, with 6 bases between the two germline ends. The CDR3 DNA follows: TGTGCCATCAGTGAGTTGTTGGACAATGAGCAGTTCTTC. Translation gives CAISELLDNEQFF.

This clonotype was observed a handful of times. V is TRBV5-1 and J is TRBJ2-7; 7 nucleotides align to TRBD1. The CDR3 loop spans 14 amino acids. Germline V CDR1 and CDR2: SGHRS, YFSETQ. V shed 4 bases, J shed 2 bases, and the junction held 6 bases outside the gene matches. The DNA of the CDR3 is TGCGCCAGCAGCCCACCGGGACAGACCTACGAGCAGTACTTC. This translates into CASSPPGQTYEQYF.

This clonotype was detected a few times. This chain uses TRBV25-1 with TRBJ2-1; D is possibly TRBD2 (6 bases). This CDR3 contains 14 residues. Trimming removed 4 bases from V and 6 bases from J, with 13 bases in between. In germline, CDR1 is MGHDK, CDR2 SYGVNS. Here the CDR3 reads CASSGPWGVNEQFF. In DNA form, the CDR3 reads TGTGCCAGCAGTGGCCCCTGGGGGGTCAATGAGCAGTTCTTC. Variable domain in full (rest from reference TRBV25-1 and TRBJ2-1): EADIYQTPRYLVIGTGKKITLECSQTMGHDKMYWYQQDPGMELHLIHYSYGVNSTEKGDLSSESTVSRIRTEHFPLTLESARPSHTSQYLCASSGPWGVNEQFFGPGTRLTVL.

This clonotype was detected only a few times. The chain employs TRBV4-1 and TRBJ2-1; no clear D gene. V lost 2 bases, J lost 6 bases, and 5 bases lay in between. Germline-derived CDR1 and CDR2 are MGHRA and YSYEKL. The CDR3 spans 12 residues. CDR3 sequence: CASSQPSNEQFF. The CDR3 DNA is TGCGCCAGCAGCCAACCGAGCAATGAGCAGTTCTTC.

The rearrangement links TRBV20-1 to TRBJ1-1; maybe TRBD1 (5 bases). V gave up 1 base and J gave up 1 base, with 13 bases separating them. Germline V gene data show CDR1 as DFQATT and CDR2 as SNEGSKA (reference sequence). This CDR3 comprises 15 residues. CDR3 in amino acids: CSARGPGGRNTEAFF. Here the CDR3 DNA reads TGCAGTGCTAGAGGGCCCGGGGGACGGAACACTGAAGCTTTCTTT.